This is a list of T cell receptor beta chains from one sample in a study of molecular identifiers for immune sequencing clone quantification. TCRdb independently ran MiXCR on the PCR reads; one entry per CDR3 protein. Of about 98,000 distinct CDR3 sequences detected, about 35% appear once; the ten largest clones hold 9.5% to 10%. Sequenced input: naive CD8+ T cells from blood, with Jurkat cell RNA spiked in. These receptors were obtained from a human donor in good health. Some libraries in this study had Jurkat cell RNA spiked in. Each CDR3 is given with its conserved first and last residue. Clone size is stated in some rows and not others, as once, few, many or a class when expanded.

size	V	CDR3
few	TRBV2	CASSREPDYEQYF
few	TRBV11-2	CASSGLYNEQFF
many	TRBV7-2	CASSLETAFRDSPLHF
.	TRBV6-6	CASSQMLTEAFF
few	TRBV7-8	CASSHNPTAISYNEQFF
many	TRBV13	CASSLGANEQYF
many	TRBV2	CASRGGTIPSETQYF
.	TRBV7-6	CASSLVGTSADTQYF
many	TRBV4-3	CASSQGTGGRTGANVLTF
few	TRBV19	CASSIEGSYNEQFF
few	TRBV6-2/TRBV6-3	CASSGGVTSTDTQYF
.	TRBV28	CASSSLQQGTYEQYF
many	TRBV5-4	CASSRLGTWEETQYF
.	TRBV4-3	CASSPSLENEQFF
.	TRBV5-1	CASKDRNPTEQETQYF
.	TRBV5-1	CASSLEKNAGNTIYF
.	TRBV20-1	CSAPSWGGGGNTIYF
.	TRBV5-6	CASSLRGTALFGHTF
once	TRBV4-2	CASSQGQGGEQPQHF
few	TRBV11-2	CASSLEFLGEQFF
many	TRBV12-3/TRBV12-4	CASSLTGTAIAKNIQYF
.	TRBV4-2	CASSQDLNTGELFF
.	TRBV29-1	CSVEDWGTVYNEQFF
.	TRBV6-5	CASSYLDRDGELFF
many	TRBV7-8	CASSQASEETQYF
.	TRBV7-8	CASSELAEAYEQYF
many	TRBV7-8	CASSLEQGLTEAFF
many	TRBV9	CASSGGTTSRNTEAFF
many	TRBV5-6	CASSGGPSYEQYF
.	TRBV28	CASSLTGTYEQYF
few	TRBV12-3/TRBV12-4	CASSFGTGGKGFSYNEQFF
many	TRBV27	CASSLVPPGEQYF
.	TRBV28	CASRGAGRPQHF
many	TRBV29-1	CSVVIANTQYF
many	TRBV6-2/TRBV6-3	CASNDAKNQPQHF
few	TRBV28	CASSPPGQGRYEQYF
.	TRBV28	CASSAVGLVQDTQYF
.	TRBV5-6	CASGWSSQGDETQYF
.	TRBV28	CASSFFDRNQPQHF
few	TRBV7-6	CASSSSGQTYEQYF
.	TRBV28	CASSRLDDTTDTQYF
many	TRBV28	CASRSTLWTGNAEAFF
.	TRBV6-1	CASRPFPVPGLGPVNNEQFF
.	TRBV20-1	CSAYRPAPGLEEEPQYF
.	TRBV20-1	CSARRQGIYTGELFF
.	TRBV15	CATSNMCPQEPQYF
few	TRBV19	CASSIAAGKTYEQYF
few	TRBV6-5	CASSYSQGYEQYF